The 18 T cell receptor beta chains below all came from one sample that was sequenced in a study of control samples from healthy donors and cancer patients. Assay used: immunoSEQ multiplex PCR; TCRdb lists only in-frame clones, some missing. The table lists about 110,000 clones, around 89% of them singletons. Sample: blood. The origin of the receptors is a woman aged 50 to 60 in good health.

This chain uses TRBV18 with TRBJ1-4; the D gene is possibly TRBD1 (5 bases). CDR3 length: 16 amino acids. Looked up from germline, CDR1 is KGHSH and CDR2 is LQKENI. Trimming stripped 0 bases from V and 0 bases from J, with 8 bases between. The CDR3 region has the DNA TGTGCCAGCTCACCACCAGGGACGGCAACTAATGAAAAACTGTTTTTT. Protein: CASSPPGTATNEKLFF.

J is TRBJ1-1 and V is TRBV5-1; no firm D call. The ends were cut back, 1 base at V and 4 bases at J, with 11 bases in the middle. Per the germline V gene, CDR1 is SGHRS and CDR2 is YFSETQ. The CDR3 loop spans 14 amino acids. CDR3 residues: CASSLWVEGTEAFF. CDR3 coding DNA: TGCGCCAGCAGCTTGTGGGTTGAGGGCACTGAAGCTTTCTTT.

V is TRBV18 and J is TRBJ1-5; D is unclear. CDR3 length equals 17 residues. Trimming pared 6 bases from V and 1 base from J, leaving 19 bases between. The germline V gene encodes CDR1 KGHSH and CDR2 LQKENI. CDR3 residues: CASSTIPHSGSNQPQHF. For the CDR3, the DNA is TGTGCCAGCTCCACCATTCCGCACAGCGGAAGCAATCAGCCCCAGCATTTT. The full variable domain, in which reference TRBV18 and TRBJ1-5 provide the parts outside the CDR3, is NAGVMQNPRHLVRRRGQEARLRCSPMKGHSHVYWYRQLPEEGLKFMVYLQKENIIDESGMPKERFSAEFPKEGPSILRIQQVVRGDSAAYFCASSTIPHSGSNQPQHFGDGTRLSIL.

CDR3 bases: TGTGCCAGCAGTGAATCCGCAGGGGGGGTGACCCAGTACTTC. It codes for CASSESAGGVTQYF. The chain joins TRBV25-1 to TRBJ2-5; either TRBD1 or TRBD2 may fit D (7 bases each). CDR3 length: 14 amino acids. Germline loops: CDR1 MGHDK, CDR2 SYGVNS. With 1 base removed from V and 7 bases from J, the gap between germline ends came to 13 bases.

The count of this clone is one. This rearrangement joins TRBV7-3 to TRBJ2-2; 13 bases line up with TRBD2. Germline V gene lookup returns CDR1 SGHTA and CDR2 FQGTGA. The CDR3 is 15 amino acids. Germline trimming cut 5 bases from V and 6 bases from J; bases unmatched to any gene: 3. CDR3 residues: CASSPTSGRPGELFF. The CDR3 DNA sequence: TGTGCCAGCAGCCCGACTAGCGGGAGGCCCGGGGAGCTGTTTTTT.

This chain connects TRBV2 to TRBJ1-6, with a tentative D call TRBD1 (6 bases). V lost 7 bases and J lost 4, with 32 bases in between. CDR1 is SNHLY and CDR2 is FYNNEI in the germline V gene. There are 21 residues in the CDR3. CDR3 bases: TGTGCCAGCAATCGTTTCCGGACGGGGGCTGACTTTAAGGGGTATAATTCACCCCTCCACTTT. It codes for CASNRFRTGADFKGYNSPLHF.

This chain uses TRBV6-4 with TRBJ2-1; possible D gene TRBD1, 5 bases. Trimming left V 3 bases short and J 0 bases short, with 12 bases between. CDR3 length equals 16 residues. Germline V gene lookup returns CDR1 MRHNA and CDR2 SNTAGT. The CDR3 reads CASSEWGPSSYNEQFF. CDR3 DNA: TGTGCCAGCAGTGAGTGGGGCCCTAGCTCCTACAATGAGCAGTTCTTC.

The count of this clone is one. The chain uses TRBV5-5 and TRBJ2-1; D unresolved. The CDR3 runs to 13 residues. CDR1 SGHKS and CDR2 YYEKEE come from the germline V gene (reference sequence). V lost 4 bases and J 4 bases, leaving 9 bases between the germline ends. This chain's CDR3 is CASSPIAYNEQFF. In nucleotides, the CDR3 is TGTGCCAGCAGCCCTATCGCTTACAATGAGCAGTTCTTC.

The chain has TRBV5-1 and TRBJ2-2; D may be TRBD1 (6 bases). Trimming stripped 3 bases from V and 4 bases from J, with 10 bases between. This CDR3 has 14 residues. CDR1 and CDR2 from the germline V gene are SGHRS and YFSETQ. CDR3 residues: CASSSGQITGELFF. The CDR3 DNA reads TGCGCCAGCAGCTCAGGACAGATCACCGGGGAGCTGTTTTTT.

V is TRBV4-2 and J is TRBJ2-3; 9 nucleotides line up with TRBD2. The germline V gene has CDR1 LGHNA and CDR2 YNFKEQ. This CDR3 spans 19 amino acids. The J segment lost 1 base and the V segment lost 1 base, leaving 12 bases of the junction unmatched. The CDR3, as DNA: TGTGCCAGCAGCCAAGTAGGGATTAGCGGGGGCGAGGGCACAGATACGCAGTATTTT. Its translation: CASSQVGISGGEGTDTQYF.

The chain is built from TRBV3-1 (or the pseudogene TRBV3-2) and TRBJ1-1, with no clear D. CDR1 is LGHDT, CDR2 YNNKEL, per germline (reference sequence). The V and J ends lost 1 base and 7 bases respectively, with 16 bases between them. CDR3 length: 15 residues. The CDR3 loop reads CASSQVLGKKNEAFF. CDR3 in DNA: TGTGCCAGCAGCCAAGTTCTCGGTAAGAAGAATGAAGCTTTCTTT.

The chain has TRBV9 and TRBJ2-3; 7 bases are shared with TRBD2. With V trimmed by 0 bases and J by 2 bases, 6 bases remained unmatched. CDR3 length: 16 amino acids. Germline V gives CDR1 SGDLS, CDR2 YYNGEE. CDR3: CASSVVELAVTDTQYF. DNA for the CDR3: TGTGCCAGCAGCGTAGTGGAGCTAGCGGTCACAGATACGCAGTATTTT.

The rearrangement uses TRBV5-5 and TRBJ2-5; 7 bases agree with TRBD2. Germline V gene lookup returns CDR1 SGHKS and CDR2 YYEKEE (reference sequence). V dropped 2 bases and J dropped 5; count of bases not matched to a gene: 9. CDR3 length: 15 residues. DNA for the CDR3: TGTGCCAGCAGCTTTTTAGCGGGCACGAGGGAGACCCAGTACTTC. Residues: CASSFLAGTRETQYF.

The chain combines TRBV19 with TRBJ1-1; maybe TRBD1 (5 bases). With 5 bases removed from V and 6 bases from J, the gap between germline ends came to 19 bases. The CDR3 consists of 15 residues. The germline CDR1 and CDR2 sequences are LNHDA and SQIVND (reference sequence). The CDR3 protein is CASSPPGTTSAEAFF. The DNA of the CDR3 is TGTGCCAGTAGTCCCCCAGGGACGACCTCCGCTGAAGCTTTCTTT.

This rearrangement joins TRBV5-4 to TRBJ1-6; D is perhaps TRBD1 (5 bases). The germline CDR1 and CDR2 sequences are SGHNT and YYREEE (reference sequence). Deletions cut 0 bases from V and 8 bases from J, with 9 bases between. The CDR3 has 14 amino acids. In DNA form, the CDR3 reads TGTGCCAGCAGCTTGGTAGGGGCATATTCACCCCTCCACTTT. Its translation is CASSLVGAYSPLHF.

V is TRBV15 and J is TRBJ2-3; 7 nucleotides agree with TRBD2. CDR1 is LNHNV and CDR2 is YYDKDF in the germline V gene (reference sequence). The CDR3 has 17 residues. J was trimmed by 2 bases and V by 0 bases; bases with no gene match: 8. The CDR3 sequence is CATSRDVAGLVTDTQYF. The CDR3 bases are TGTGCCACCAGCAGAGATGTAGCGGGCCTTGTCACAGATACGCAGTATTTT. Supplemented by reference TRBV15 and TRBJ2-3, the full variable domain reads DAMVIQNPRYQVTQFGKPVTLSCSQTLNHNVMYWYQQKSSQAPKLLFHYYDKDFNNEADTPDNFQSRRPNTSFCFLDIRSPGLGDTAMYLCATSRDVAGLVTDTQYFGPGTRLTVL.

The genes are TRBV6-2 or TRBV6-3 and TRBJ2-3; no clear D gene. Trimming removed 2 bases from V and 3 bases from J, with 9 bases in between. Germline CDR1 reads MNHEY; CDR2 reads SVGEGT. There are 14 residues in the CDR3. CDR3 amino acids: CASSYRASTDTQYF. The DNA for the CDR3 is TGTGCCAGCAGTTACCGGGCCTCTACAGATACGCAGTATTTT.

CDR3 sequence (DNA): TGTGCCAGCAGCAAAGGGGGTCAGCCCCAGCATTTT. It yields the protein CASSKGGQPQHF. The chain employs TRBV21-1 and TRBJ1-5. TRBV21-1 is a listed pseudogene. The CDR3 sequence is 12 residues long.